This TCR beta chain was observed in a study of cytomegalovirus exposure and HLA in healthy donors. Study at large: From HLA-typed donors, an early data release held roughly 89 million unique TCRs.

Study observations and caveats: Later analysis indicated greater clonal expansion among HLA-associated TCR beta chains than among equally common other chains. According to reports, the classifier identified cytomegalovirus status with high specificity and sensitivity. Later analysis reportedly placed an Asian-associated ancestry cluster below the approximately 680-donor mean in N-insertions.

Use of 60 Vbeta and 13 Jbeta primers characterized the PCR. Produced via immunoSEQ multiplex PCR; TCRdb's table is partial and in-frame only. The top ten hold around 15% of the sample, which has some 70,000 clones, approximately 70% seen once. A note on this clone: What it recognizes is unknown.

The CDR3 spans 14 residues. V was clipped by 4 bases and J by 3 bases, with 10 bases between them. Germline loops: CDR1 MGHDK, CDR2 SYGVNS. This clonotype was obtained from a male donor in good health and CMV-seropositive. The sequencing sample was made of PBMCs. The genes are TRBV25-1 and TRBJ1-5; D is ambiguous. CDR3 loop: CASSGGLHNQPQHF. The CDR3, as DNA: TGTGCCAGCAGTGGAGGGCTACACAATCAGCCCCAGCATTTT.